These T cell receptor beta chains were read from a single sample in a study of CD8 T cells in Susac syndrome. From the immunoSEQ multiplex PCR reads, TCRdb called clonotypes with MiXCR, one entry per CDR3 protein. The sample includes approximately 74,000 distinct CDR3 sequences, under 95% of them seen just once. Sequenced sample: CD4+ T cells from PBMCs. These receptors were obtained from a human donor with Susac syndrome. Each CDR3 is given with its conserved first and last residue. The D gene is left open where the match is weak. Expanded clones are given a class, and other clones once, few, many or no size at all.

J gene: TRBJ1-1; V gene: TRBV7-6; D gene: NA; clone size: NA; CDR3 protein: CASSPGGGAEAFF; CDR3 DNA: TGTGCCAGCAGCCCCGGAGGGGGAGCTGAAGCTTTCTTT
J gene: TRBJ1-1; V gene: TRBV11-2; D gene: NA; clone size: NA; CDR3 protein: CASSVFMNTEAFF; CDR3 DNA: TGTGCCAGCAGCGTATTCATGAACACTGAAGCTTTCTTT
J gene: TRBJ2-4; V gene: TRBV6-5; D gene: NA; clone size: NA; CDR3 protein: CASSSRGGGKNIQYF; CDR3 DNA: TGTGCCAGCAGTTCAAGGGGCGGTGGCAAAAACATTCAGTACTTC
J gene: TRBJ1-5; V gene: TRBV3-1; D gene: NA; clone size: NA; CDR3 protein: CASSQAPSNQPQHF; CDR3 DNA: TGTGCCAGCAGCCAGGCCCCATCCAATCAGCCCCAGCATTTT
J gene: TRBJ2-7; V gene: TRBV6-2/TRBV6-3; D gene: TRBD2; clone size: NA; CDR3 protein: CASTRAGSSYEQYF; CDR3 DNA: TGTGCCAGCACCCGAGCGGGAAGCTCCTACGAGCAGTACTTC
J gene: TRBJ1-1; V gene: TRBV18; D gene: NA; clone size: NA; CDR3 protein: CASSPRNYEAFF; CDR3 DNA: TGTGCCAGCTCACCACGAAATTATGAAGCTTTCTTT
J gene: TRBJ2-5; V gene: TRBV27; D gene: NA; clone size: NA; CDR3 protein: CASSLRRGPGSQYF; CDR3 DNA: TGTGCCAGCAGTTTAAGGAGGGGGCCTGGCTCCCAGTACTTC
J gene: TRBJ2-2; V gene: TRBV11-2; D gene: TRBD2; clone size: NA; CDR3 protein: CASRSSGLAGGGELFF; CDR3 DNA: TGTGCCAGCAGGTCCAGTGGGCTAGCGGGAGGCGGGGAGCTGTTTTTT
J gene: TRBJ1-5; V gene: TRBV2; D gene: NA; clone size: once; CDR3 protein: CASSVISSQPQHF; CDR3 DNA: TGTGCCAGCAGTGTCATAAGCAGTCAGCCCCAGCATTTT
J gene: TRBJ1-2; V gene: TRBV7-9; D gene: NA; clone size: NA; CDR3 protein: CASSLAGNLGYTF; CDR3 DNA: TGTGCCAGCAGCTTGGCAGGGAATCTTGGCTACACCTTC
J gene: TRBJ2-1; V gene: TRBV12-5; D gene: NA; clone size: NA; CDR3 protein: CASGYGGEQFF; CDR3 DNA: TGTGCTAGTGGATACGGGGGTGAGCAGTTCTTC
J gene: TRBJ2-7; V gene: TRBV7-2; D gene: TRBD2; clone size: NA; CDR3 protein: CASSHTLAAPGNEQYF; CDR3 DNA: TGTGCCAGCAGCCACACTCTAGCGGCCCCTGGGAACGAGCAGTACTTC
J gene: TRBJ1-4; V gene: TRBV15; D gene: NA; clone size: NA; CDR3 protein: CATSRGSSATNEKLFF; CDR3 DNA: TGTGCCACCAGCAGAGGTTCGTCAGCAACTAATGAAAAACTGTTTTTT
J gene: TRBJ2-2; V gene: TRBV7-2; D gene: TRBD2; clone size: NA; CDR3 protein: CASSLSSGGAGELFF; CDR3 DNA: TGTGCCAGCAGCTTATCTAGCGGGGGGGCCGGGGAGCTGTTTTTT
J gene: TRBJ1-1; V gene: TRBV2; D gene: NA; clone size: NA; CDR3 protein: CASSAQNMNTEAFF; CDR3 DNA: TGTGCCAGCAGTGCGCAGAACATGAACACTGAAGCTTTCTTT
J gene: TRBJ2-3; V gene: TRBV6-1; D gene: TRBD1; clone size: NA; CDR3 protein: CASSGRQGSEDTQYF; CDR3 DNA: TGTGCCAGCAGTGGAAGACAGGGGAGTGAAGATACGCAGTATTTT
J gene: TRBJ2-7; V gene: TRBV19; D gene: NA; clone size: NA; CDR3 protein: CASSISTLSTEQYF; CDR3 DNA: TGTGCCAGTAGTATCAGTACCCTCTCAACCGAGCAGTACTTC
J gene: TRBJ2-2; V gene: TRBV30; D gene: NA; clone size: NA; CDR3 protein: CAWSEGPGELFF; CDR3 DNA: TGTGCCTGGAGTGAGGGGCCCGGGGAGCTGTTTTTT
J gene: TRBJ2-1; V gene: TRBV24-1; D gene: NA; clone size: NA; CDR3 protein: CATSEGASFNEQFF; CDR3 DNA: TGTGCCACCAGTGAGGGGGCGTCCTTTAATGAGCAGTTCTTC
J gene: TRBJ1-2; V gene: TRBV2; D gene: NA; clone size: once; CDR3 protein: CASSEFTGNYGYTF; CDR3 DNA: TGTGCCAGCAGTGAATTTACAGGGAACTATGGCTACACCTTC
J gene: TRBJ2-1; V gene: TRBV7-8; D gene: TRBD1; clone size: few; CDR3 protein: CASSSDRVNEQFF; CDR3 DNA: TGTGCCAGCAGCTCGGACAGGGTCAATGAGCAGTTCTTC
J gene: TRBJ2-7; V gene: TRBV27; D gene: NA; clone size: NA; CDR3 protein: CASSFWTTLGEQYF; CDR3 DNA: TGTGCCAGCAGTTTTTGGACTACCCTCGGCGAGCAGTACTTC
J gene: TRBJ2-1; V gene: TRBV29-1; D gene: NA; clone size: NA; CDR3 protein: CSVEDQGLLGQFF; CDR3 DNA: TGCAGCGTTGAAGATCAGGGCCTTCTGGGGCAGTTCTTC
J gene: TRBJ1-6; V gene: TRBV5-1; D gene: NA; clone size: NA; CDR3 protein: CASSEPNSPLHF; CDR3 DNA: TGCGCCAGCAGCGAACCTAATTCACCCCTCCACTTT
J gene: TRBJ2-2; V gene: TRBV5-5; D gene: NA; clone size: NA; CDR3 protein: CASSQTGWQGNAGELFF; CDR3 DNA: TGTGCCAGCAGCCAGACCGGGTGGCAGGGGAATGCCGGGGAGCTGTTTTTT
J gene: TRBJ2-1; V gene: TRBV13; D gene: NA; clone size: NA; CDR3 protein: CASSLRQSGNEQFF; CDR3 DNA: TGTGCCAGCAGCTTACGACAGTCGGGCAATGAGCAGTTCTTC
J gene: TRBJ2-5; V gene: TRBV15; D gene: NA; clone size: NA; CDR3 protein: CATSRAVGAQETQYF; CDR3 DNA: TGTGCCACCAGCAGAGCAGTCGGGGCCCAAGAGACCCAGTACTTC
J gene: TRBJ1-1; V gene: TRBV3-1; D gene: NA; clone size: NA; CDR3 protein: CASSFRGNTEAFF; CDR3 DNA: TGTGCCAGCAGCTTCAGGGGGAACACTGAAGCTTTCTTT
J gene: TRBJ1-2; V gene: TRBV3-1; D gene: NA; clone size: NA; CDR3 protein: CASSQAGSSLTRGYTF; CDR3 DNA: TGTGCCAGCAGCCAAGCAGGGAGTAGCCTCACGAGGGGCTACACCTTC
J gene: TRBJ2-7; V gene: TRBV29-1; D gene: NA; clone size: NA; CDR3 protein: CSVETWGLREQYF; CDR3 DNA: TGCAGCGTTGAAACCTGGGGGCTTCGAGAGCAGTACTTC
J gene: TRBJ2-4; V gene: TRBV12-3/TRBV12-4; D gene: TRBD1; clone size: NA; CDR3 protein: CASSLTGTVDIQYF; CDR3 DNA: TGTGCCAGCAGTTTAACCGGGACAGTGGACATTCAGTACTTC
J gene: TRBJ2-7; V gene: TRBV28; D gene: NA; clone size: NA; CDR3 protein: CASSPLTYEQYF; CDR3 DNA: TGTGCCAGCAGTCCTCTGACCTACGAGCAGTACTTC
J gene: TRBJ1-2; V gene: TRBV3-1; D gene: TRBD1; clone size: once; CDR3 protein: CASSSSGGSNYGYTF; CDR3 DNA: TGTGCCAGCAGTTCTTCAGGGGGATCCAACTATGGCTACACCTTC
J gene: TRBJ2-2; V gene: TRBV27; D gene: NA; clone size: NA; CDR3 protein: CASALGRTHTGELFF; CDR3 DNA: TGTGCCAGCGCTTTGGGGCGGACCCACACCGGGGAGCTGTTTTTT
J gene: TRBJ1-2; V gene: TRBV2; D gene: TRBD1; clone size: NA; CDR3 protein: CASRGGEGYTF; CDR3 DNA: TGTGCCAGCAGAGGGGGCGAAGGCTACACCTTC
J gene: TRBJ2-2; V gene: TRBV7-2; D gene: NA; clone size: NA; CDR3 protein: CASSLISMVNTGELFF; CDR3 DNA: TGTGCCAGCAGCTTAATTTCGATGGTGAACACCGGGGAGCTGTTTTTT
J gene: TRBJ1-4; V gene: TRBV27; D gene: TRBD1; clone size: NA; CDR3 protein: CASSLWAAGGQGGYEKLFF; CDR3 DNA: TGTGCCAGCAGTTTATGGGCGGCAGGGGGCCAAGGGGGTTATGAAAAACTGTTTTTT
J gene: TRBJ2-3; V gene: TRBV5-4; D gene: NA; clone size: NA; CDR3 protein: CASTIQQGAVTDTQYF; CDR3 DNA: TGTGCCAGCACCATACAACAGGGTGCTGTCACAGATACGCAGTATTTT
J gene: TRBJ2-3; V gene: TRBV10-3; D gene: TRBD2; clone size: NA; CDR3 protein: CAISVAGGNTDTQYF; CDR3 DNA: TGTGCCATCAGTGTTGCGGGAGGGAACACAGATACGCAGTATTTT
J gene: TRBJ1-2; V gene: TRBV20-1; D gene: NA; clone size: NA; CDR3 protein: CSARTTGLYGYTF; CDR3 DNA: TGCAGTGCTAGAACCACAGGCCTCTATGGCTACACCTTC